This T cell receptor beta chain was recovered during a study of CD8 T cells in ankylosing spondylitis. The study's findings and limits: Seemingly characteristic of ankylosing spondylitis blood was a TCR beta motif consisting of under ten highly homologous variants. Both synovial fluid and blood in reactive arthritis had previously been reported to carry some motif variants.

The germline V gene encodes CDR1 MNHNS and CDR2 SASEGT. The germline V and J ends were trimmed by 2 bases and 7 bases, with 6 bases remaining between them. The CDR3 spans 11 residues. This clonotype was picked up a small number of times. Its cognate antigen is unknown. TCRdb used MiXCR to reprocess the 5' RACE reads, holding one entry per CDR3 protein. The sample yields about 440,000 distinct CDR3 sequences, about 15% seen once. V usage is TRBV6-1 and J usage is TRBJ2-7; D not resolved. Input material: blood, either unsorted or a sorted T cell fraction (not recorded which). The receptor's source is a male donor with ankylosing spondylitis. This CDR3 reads CASSEIGEQYF. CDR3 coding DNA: TGTGCCAGCAGTGAAATCGGTGAGCAGTACTTC.